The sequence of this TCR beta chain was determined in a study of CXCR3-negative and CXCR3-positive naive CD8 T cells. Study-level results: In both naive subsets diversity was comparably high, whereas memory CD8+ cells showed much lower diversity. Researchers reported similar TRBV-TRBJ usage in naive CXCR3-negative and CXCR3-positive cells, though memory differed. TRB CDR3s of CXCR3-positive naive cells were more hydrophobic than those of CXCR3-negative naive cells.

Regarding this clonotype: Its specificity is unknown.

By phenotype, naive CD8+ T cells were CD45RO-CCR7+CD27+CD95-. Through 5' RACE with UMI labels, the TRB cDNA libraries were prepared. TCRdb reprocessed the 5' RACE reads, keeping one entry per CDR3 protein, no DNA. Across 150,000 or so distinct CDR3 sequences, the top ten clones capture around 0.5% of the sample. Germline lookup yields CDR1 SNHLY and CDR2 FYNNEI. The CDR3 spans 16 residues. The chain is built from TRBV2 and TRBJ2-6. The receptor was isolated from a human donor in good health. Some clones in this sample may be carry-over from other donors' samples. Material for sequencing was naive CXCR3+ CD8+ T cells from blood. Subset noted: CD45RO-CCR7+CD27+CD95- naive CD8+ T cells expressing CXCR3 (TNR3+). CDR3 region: CASSEVGVAGANVLTF.